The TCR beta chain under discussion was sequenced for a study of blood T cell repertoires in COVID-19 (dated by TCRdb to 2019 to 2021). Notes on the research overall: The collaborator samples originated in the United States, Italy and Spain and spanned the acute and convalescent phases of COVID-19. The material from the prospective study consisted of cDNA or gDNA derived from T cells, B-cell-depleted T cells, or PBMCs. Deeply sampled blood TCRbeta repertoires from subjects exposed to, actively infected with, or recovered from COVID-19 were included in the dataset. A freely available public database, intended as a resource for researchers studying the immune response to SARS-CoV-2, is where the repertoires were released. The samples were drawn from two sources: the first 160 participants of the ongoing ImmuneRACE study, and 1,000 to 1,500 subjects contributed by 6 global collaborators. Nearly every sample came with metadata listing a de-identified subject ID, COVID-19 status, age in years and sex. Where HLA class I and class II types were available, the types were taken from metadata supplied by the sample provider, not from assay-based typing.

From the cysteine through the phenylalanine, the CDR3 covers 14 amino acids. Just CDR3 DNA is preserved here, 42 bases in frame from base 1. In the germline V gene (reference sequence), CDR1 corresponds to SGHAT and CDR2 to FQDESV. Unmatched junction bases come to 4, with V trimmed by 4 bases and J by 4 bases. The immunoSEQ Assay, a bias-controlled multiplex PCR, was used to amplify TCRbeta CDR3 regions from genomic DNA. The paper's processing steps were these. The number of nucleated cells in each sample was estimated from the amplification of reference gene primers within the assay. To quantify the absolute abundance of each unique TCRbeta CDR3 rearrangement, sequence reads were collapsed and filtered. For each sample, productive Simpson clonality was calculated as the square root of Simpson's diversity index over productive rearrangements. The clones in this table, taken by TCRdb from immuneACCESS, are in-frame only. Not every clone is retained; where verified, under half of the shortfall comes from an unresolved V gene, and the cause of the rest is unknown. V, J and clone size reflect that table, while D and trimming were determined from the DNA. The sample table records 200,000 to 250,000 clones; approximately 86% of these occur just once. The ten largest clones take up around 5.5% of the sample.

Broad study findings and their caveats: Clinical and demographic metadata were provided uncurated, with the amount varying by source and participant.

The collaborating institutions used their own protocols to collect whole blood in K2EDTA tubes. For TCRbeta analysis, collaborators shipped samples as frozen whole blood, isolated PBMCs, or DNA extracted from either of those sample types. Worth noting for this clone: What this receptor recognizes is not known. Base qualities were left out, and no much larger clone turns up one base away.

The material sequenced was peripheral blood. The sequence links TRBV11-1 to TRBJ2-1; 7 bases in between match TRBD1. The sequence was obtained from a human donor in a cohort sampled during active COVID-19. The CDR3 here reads CASSSLTGYNEQFF. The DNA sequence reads TGTGCCAGCAGCTCCTTGACAGGGTACAATGAGCAGTTCTTC.